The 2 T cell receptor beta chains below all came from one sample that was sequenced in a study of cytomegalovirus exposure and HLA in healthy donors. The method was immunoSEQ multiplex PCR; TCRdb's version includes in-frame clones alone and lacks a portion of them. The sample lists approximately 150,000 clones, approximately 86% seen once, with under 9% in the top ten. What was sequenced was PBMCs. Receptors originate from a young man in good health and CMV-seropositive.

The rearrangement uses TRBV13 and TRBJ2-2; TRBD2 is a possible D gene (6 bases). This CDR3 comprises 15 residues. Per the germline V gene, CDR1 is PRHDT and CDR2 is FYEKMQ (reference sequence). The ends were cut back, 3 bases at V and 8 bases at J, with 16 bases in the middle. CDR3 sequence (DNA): TGTGCCAGCAGCTTCAACCGGGACTCCCGAGGGGAGCTGTTTTTT. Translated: CASSFNRDSRGELFF.

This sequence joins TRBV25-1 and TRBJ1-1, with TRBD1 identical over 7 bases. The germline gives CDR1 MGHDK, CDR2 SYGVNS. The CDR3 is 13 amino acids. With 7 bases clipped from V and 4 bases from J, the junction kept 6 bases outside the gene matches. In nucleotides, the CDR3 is TGTGCCAGCACTAGACAGGGAGGCACTGAAGCTTTCTTT. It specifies CASTRQGGTEAFF.